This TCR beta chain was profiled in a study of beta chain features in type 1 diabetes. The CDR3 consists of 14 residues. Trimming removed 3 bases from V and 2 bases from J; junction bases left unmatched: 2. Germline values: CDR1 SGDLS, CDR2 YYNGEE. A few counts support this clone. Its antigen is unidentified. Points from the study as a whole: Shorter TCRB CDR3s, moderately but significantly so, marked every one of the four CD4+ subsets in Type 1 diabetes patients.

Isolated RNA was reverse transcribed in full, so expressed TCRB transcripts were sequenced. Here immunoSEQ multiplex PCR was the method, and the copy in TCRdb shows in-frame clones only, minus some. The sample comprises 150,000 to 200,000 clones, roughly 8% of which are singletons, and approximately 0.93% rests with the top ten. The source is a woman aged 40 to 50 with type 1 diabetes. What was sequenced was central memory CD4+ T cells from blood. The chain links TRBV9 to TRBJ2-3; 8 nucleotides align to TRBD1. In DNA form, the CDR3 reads TGTGCCAGCAGCGCAGGGGGCCCCACAGATACGCAGTATTTT. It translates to CASSAGGPTDTQYF.